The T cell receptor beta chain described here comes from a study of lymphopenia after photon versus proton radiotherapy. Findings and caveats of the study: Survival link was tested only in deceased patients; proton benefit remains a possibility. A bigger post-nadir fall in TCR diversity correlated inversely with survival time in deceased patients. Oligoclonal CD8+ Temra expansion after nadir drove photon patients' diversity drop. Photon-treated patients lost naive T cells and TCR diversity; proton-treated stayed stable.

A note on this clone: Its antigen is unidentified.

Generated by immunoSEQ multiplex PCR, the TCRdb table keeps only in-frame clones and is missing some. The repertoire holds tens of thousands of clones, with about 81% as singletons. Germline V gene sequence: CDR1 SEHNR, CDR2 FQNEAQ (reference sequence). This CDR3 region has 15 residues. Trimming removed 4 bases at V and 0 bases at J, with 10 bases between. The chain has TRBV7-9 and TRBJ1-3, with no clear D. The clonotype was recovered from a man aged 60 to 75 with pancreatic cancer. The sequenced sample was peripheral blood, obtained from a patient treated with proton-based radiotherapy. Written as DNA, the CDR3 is TGTGCCAGCAGCTCGGGTGTACCCTCTGGAAACACCATATATTTT. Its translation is CASSSGVPSGNTIYF. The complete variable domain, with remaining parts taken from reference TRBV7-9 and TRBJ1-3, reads DTGVSQNPRHKITKRGQNVTFRCDPISEHNRLYWYRQTLGQGPEFLTYFQNEAQLEKSRLLSDRFSAERPKGSFSTLEIQRTEQGDSAMYLCASSSGVPSGNTIYFGEGSWLTVV.